This T cell receptor beta chain was recorded in a study of cytomegalovirus exposure and HLA in healthy donors. On this clone: What it binds is unknown.

Study outcomes and limitations: Exclusion as indistinguishable affected some V segments, including TRBV6-2 and TRBV6-3. From TCR beta sequences, most subjects' HLA-A and HLA-B alleles were reportedly predicted accurately. High specificity and sensitivity for cytomegalovirus status were reported for the classifier.

Germline-derived CDR1 and CDR2 are SGHDT and YYEEEE. The V gene end was trimmed by 4 bases and the J gene end by 2 bases; junction bases not matched to a gene: 10. The CDR3 contains 16 residues. In the PCR, 60 Vbeta and 13 Jbeta primers were used. Only in-frame clones appear in the TCRdb table, and some are missing; sequencing was by immunoSEQ multiplex PCR. The sample lists over 150,000 clones, roughly three quarters occurring once. The chain carries TRBV5-6 and TRBJ2-5; TRBD1 matches at 8 bases. This receptor was obtained from a man in his late teens or twenties in good health and CMV-seropositive. The sequencing sample was made of PBMCs. The CDR3 loop reads CASSEDRELWQETQYF. The CDR3 nucleotides read TGTGCCAGCAGCGAGGACAGGGAATTGTGGCAAGAGACCCAGTACTTC.